Presented here are 5 T cell receptor beta chains from one specimen sequenced in a study of blood T cell repertoires in COVID-19. Data came from immunoSEQ multiplex PCR; TCRdb stores just in-frame clones and leaves some out. The sample lists about 58,000 clones; approximately 77% were seen once. Sequenced material: peripheral blood. The receptors here all came from a human donor in a cohort sampled during active COVID-19.

J is TRBJ1-5 and V is TRBV5-1; TRBD1 aligns across 7 bases. V dropped 4 bases and J dropped 5; count of bases not matched to a gene: 9. Germline values: CDR1 SGHRS, CDR2 YFSETQ. The CDR3 totals 15 residues. CDR3 amino acids: CASSPGQDMHQPQHF. The CDR3 DNA reads TGCGCCAGCAGCCCCGGACAGGATATGCATCAGCCCCAGCATTTT.

The chain carries TRBV5-4 and TRBJ1-2, with 9 bases identical to TRBD1. CDR3 size: 16 residues. With 4 bases clipped from V and 3 bases from J, the junction kept 10 bases outside the gene matches. CDR1 SGHNT and CDR2 YYREEE come from the germline V gene (reference sequence). DNA of the CDR3: TGTGCCAGCAGCCAAGAACAGGGGGCGGGTCACTATGGCTACACCTTC. It translates to CASSQEQGAGHYGYTF.

J is TRBJ2-7 and V is TRBV5-4; no clear D gene. V was cut by 0 bases and J by 5 bases, with 9 bases left in between. CDR1 is SGHNT, CDR2 YYREEE, per germline (reference sequence). This CDR3 has 13 residues. The CDR3 DNA follows: TGTGCCAGCAGCTTGGTAGGCCGGGACGAGCAGTACTTC. Protein product: CASSLVGRDEQYF.

This clone was seen a few times. The gene calls are TRBV30 and TRBJ1-6, with D possibly matching TRBD1 (5 bases). Germline CDR1 is GTSNPN and CDR2 is SVGIG (reference sequence). The CDR3 spans 15 residues. V was shortened by 0 bases and J by 4 bases, with 10 bases between the two germline ends. CDR3 sequence: CAWSVTGGYNSPLHF. The CDR3 coding sequence is TGTGCCTGGAGTGTAACAGGTGGATATAATTCACCCCTCCACTTT. Variable domain in full (rest from reference TRBV30 and TRBJ1-6): SQTIHQWPATLVQPVGSPLSLECTVEGTSNPNLYWYRQAAGRGLQLLFYSVGIGQISSEVPQNLSASRPQDRQFILSSKKLLLSDSGFYLCAWSVTGGYNSPLHFGNGTRLTVT.

Many counts were recorded for this clone. The chain combines TRBV28 with TRBJ1-6; 7 bases line up with TRBD1. This CDR3 is built from 13 residues. Germline CDR1 and CDR2: MDHEN and SYDVKM. V was clipped by 7 bases and J by 14 bases; unmatched bases: 11. CDR3 residues: CASNRGPDRALHF. The CDR3 DNA follows: TGTGCCAGCAATAGGGGGCCGGATAGGGCCCTCCACTTT.